This T cell receptor beta chain was sequenced for a study of cytomegalovirus exposure and HLA in healthy donors. Study-wide results and limits: According to a subsequent analysis, TCR clusters identified in the first cohort showed a tendency to co-occur across the 100 to 150 validation repertoires.

On this clone itself: What it recognizes is unknown.

Produced via immunoSEQ multiplex PCR; TCRdb's table is partial and in-frame only. The table lists about 160,000 clones, nearly 90% of them singletons, with 4% to 5% in the top ten. Sequenced material: PBMCs. The TCR sequence derives from a man aged 18 to 30 in good health and CMV-seropositive.

CDR3 nucleotides: TGCGCCAGCAGTGACGGGACTAGCGGGAGGGTTGAGCAGTTCTTC. Translating gives CASSDGTSGRVEQFF. This chain uses TRBV10-1 with TRBJ2-1; TRBD2 matches at 16 bases. The V gene's germline CDR1 is WNHNN and CDR2 SYGVQD (reference sequence). The J segment lost 9 bases and the V segment lost 3 bases, leaving 2 bases of the junction unmatched. This CDR3 has 15 residues.